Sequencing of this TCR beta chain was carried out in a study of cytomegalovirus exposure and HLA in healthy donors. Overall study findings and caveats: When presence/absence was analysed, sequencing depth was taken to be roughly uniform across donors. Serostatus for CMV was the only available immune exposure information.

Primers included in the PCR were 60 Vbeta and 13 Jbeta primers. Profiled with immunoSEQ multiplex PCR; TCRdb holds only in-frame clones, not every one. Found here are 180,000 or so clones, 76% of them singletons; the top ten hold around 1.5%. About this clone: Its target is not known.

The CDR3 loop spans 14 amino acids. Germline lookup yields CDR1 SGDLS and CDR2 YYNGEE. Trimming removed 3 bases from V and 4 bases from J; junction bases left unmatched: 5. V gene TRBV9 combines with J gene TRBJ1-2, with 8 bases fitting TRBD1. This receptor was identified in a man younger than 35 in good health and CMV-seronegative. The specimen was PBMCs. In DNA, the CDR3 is TGTGCCAGCAGCGGACAGGGGCTGGGCTATGGCTACACCTTC. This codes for CASSGQGLGYGYTF. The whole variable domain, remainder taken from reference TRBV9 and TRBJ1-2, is DSGVTQTPKHLITATGQRVTLRCSPRSGDLSVYWYQQSLDQGLQFLIQYYNGEERAKGNILERFSAQQFPDLHSELNLSSLELGDSALYFCASSGQGLGYGYTFGSGTRLTVV.